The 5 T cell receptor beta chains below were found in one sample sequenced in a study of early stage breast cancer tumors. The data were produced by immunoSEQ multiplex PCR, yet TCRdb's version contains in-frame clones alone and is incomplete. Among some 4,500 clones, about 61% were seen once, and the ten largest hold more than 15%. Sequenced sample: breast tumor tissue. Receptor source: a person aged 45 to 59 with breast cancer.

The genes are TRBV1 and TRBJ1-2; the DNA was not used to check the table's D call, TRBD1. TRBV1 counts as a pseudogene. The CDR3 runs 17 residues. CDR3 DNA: TGCACCAGCAGCCAAGATCTTAGGACAGCCGGGTCTCGAGGCTACACCTTC. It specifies CTSSQDLRTAGSRGYTF.

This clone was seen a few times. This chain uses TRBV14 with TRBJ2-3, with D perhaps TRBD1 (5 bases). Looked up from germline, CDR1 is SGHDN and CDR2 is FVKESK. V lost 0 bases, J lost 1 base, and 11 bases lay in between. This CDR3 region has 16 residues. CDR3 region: CASSQDPGSRTDTQYF. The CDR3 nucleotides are TGTGCCAGCAGCCAAGATCCAGGGTCCCGCACAGATACGCAGTATTTT.

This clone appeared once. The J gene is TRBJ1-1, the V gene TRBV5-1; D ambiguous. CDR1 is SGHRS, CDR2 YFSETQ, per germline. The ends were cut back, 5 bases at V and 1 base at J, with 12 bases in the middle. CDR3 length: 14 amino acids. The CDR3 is CASSSSPPNTEAFF. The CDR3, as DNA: TGCGCCAGCAGTTCTTCCCCACCGAACACTGAAGCTTTCTTT.

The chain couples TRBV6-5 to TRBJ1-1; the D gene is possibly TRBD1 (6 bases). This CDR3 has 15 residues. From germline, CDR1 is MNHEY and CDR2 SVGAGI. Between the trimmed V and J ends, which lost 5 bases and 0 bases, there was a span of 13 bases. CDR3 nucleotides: TGTGCCAGCAGTAGGGACAAGGGGGTGAACACTGAAGCTTTCTTT. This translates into CASSRDKGVNTEAFF.

CDR3 DNA: TGTGCCAGCAGCAACGTGTGGACAGGGTCTCAGTATTTT. Its translation: CASSNVWTGSQYF. The chain joins TRBV7-8 to TRBJ2-3; 8 bases are shared with TRBD1. Per germline, CDR1 SGHVS and CDR2 FQNEAQ. The CDR3 runs to 13 residues. With 5 bases clipped from V and 12 bases from J, the junction kept 10 bases outside the gene matches.